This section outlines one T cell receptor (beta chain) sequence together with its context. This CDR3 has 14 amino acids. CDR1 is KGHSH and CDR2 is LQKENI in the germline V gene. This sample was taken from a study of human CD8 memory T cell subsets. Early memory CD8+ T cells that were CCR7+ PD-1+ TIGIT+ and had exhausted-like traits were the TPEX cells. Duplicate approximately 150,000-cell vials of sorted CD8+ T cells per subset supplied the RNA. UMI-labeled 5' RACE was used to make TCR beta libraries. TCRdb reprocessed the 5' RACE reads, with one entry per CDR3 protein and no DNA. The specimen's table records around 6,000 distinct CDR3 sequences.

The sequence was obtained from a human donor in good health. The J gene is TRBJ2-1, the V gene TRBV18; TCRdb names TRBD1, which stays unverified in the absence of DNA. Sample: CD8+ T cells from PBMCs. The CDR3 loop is CASSPTGGLGEQFF.